The 28 T cell receptor beta chains given below trace back to one sample, sequenced in a study of cytomegalovirus exposure and HLA in healthy donors. PCR primers comprised 60 Vbeta and 13 Jbeta primers. Using immunoSEQ multiplex PCR, the repertoire was profiled, and TCRdb retains in-frame clones only, with some absent. The sample holds some 190,000 clones, more than 75% seen once. The sample comprised PBMCs. Receptor source: a woman in her twenties or thirties in good health and CMV-seropositive.

The chain joins TRBV9 to TRBJ2-7; D gene unclear. Trimming stripped 0 bases from V and 0 bases from J, with 7 bases between. Germline V CDR1 and CDR2: SGDLS, YYNGEE. This CDR3 spans 14 amino acids. The DNA for the CDR3 is TGTGCCAGCAGCGTAGCTGACACCTCCTACGAGCAGTACTTC. It is translated as CASSVADTSYEQYF.

The chain couples TRBV7-9 to TRBJ1-5; D unresolved. The CDR3 totals 13 residues. The V and J ends lost 5 bases and 4 bases respectively, with 9 bases between them. Germline CDR1 SEHNR, CDR2 FQNEAQ (reference sequence). CDR3 DNA: TGTGCCAGCAGCCTATCCACGAATCAGCCCCAGCATTTT. It translates to CASSLSTNQPQHF.

The chain has TRBV4-2 and TRBJ2-3; D might be TRBD1 (5 bases). CDR3 size: 13 residues. The germline gives CDR1 LGHNA, CDR2 YNFKEQ. The germline V and J ends were trimmed by 4 bases and 4 bases, with 9 bases remaining between them. The CDR3, as DNA: TGTGCCAGCAGCCCAGGACAATCAGATACGCAGTATTTT. This gives the protein CASSPGQSDTQYF.

The chain employs TRBV15 and TRBJ2-7; D is uncertain. Germline CDR1 LNHNV, CDR2 YYDKDF (reference sequence). The V end lost 6 bases, the J end lost 0 bases, and 12 bases lay between the germline ends. The CDR3 runs 14 residues. CDR3 sequence (DNA): TGTGCCACCAGGGAAAGAAGGAGCTCCTACGAGCAGTACTTC. This encodes CATRERRSSYEQYF.

This chain joins TRBV28 and TRBJ2-3; the match to TRBD2 covers 12 bases. The CDR3 loop spans 18 amino acids. The ends lost 2 bases at V and 4 bases at J; junction bases unmatched: 10. Germline V lookup: CDR1 MDHEN, CDR2 SYDVKM. The CDR3 DNA sequence: TGTGCCAGCAGTTTAACCCTAGCGGGGGGGTCGGGCCCAGATACGCAGTATTTT. Amino acid sequence: CASSLTLAGGSGPDTQYF.

The chain joins TRBV6-5 to TRBJ1-5, with 7 bases aligning to TRBD1. Unmatched junction bases numbered 6, after V lost 4 bases and J lost 6 bases. This CDR3 comprises 14 residues. Germline lookup yields CDR1 MNHEY and CDR2 SVGAGI. CDR3 bases: TGTGCCAGCAGTTTTTCGACAGGGACTCAGCCCCAGCATTTT. Translating it yields CASSFSTGTQPQHF.

V and J are TRBV28 and TRBJ2-3; 10 nucleotides align to TRBD2. The V gene end was trimmed by 2 bases and the J gene end by 2 bases; junction bases not matched to a gene: 7. The CDR3 spans 17 residues. The V gene's germline CDR1 is MDHEN and CDR2 SYDVKM. CDR3 bases: TGTGCCAGCAGTTTAATTCAACTAGCGGGGATCACAGATACGCAGTATTTT. This translates into CASSLIQLAGITDTQYF.

To note about this clone: At one of its ends the junction is not consistent with the germline gene, which may arise from a read error. The chain uses TRBV15 and TRBJ2-6; possibly TRBD1 for D (5 bases). CDR1 is LNHNV, CDR2 YYDKDF, per germline (reference sequence). CDR3 length equals 20 residues. CDR3 amino acids: CATSRDIGVRIFSGANGLTF. The DNA for the CDR3 is TGTGCCACCAGCAGAGATATTGGCGTTCGAATCTTCTCTGGGGCCAACGGCCTGACTTTC. Together with reference TRBV15 and TRBJ2-6, the CDR3 gives the full variable domain: DAMVIQNPRYQVTQFGKPVTLSCSQTLNHNVMYWYQQKSSQAPKLLFHYYDKDFNNEADTPDNFQSRRPNTSFCFLDIRSPGLGDTAMYLCATSRDIGVRIFSGANGLTFGAGSRLTVL.

The V call is TRBV7-9, the J call TRBJ2-5; D is unclear. The V gene's germline CDR1 is SEHNR and CDR2 FQNEAQ (reference sequence). The CDR3 extends over 12 amino acids. V lost 2 bases and J lost 9, with 10 bases in between. CDR3: CASSLSQGAQYF. The CDR3, as DNA: TGTGCCAGCAGCTTATCACAAGGAGCCCAGTACTTC.

The chain employs TRBV30 and TRBJ1-5, with TRBD1 as a possible D gene (6 bases). Germline V lookup: CDR1 GTSNPN, CDR2 SVGIG (reference sequence). The CDR3 totals 14 residues. Trimming took 4 bases from V and 0 from J, leaving 10 bases between them. The CDR3 DNA sequence: TGTGCCTGGACTTACAGGGATAGCAATCAGCCCCAGCATTTT. Translating it yields CAWTYRDSNQPQHF.

The chain links TRBV28 to TRBJ2-3; TRBD1 is a possible D gene (6 bases). V dropped 3 bases and J dropped 3 bases, with 13 bases sitting between them. CDR3 length: 15 amino acids. In germline, CDR1 is MDHEN, CDR2 SYDVKM. CDR3 residues: CASSLSGRGTDTQYF. DNA for the CDR3: TGTGCCAGCAGTTTGTCCGGCAGGGGTACAGATACGCAGTATTTT.

CDR3 DNA sequence: TGCGCCAGCAGCTTAACAGGGGGCCCTAACTATGGCTACACCTTC. Protein: CASSLTGGPNYGYTF. The chain is built from TRBV5-1 and TRBJ1-2; 9 bases fit TRBD1. This CDR3 is 15 amino acids long. Germline lookup yields CDR1 SGHRS and CDR2 YFSETQ. Losses at the gene ends were 2 bases for V and 0 bases for J; bases not matched to a gene: 2.

The genes are TRBV10-1 and TRBJ2-3; TRBD2 aligns across 7 bases. The junction had 7 bases not matched to a gene; V was cut back by 7 bases and J by 3 bases. The CDR3 has 14 amino acids. Germline CDR1 reads WNHNN; CDR2 reads SYGVQD (reference sequence). The CDR3, as DNA: TGCGCCAGCAAGGGAGCGGGGAGGACAGATACGCAGTATTTT. This sequence encodes CASKGAGRTDTQYF.

The gene calls are TRBV6-5 and TRBJ2-5; 13 bases map to TRBD2. V lost 2 bases and J lost 5; bases outside the gene matches: 5. The length of the CDR3 is 16 residues. Germline CDR1 reads MNHEY; CDR2 reads SVGAGI. The chain's CDR3 is CASSYQLAGGRETQYF. The CDR3 bases are TGTGCCAGCAGTTACCAACTAGCGGGGGGGCGGGAGACCCAGTACTTC.

The chain is built from TRBV11-3 and TRBJ2-7; 7 positions match TRBD1. Looked up from germline, CDR1 is SGHNT and CDR2 is YENEEA. J was trimmed by 2 bases and V by 1 base; bases with no gene match: 2. CDR3 length: 14 residues. In nucleotides, the CDR3 is TGTGCCAGCAGCTTAGTGCAGGGGGCCTACGAGCAGTACTTC. Its protein product is CASSLVQGAYEQYF.

About this clone: Germline is not matched at one junction end, which may reflect a read error. The rearrangement uses TRBV19 and TRBJ1-3; D gene unclear. The germline gives CDR1 LNHDA, CDR2 SQIVND (reference sequence). The CDR3 totals 14 residues. In DNA form, the CDR3 reads TGTGCCAGTAATCCTCTTACGGAGACCAGCCCGATTGATTTT. Translated, it gives CASNPLTETSPIDF.

The rearrangement uses TRBV25-1 and TRBJ1-3, with D maybe TRBD1 (6 bases). The V gene's germline CDR1 is MGHDK and CDR2 SYGVNS. This CDR3 comprises 17 residues. Trimming took off 3 bases at V and 0 bases at J, with 15 bases between the two ends. The CDR3 DNA reads TGTGCCAGCAGTGATCCCTATCCGGACAGCTCTGGAAACACCATATATTTT. This translates into CASSDPYPDSSGNTIYF.

As DNA, the CDR3 is TGTGCCACACCCCAGGGGGCTGACGGCTACACCTTC. It specifies CATPQGADGYTF. The gene calls are TRBV28 and TRBJ1-2; 8 bases are shared with TRBD1. The ends lost 10 bases at V and 8 bases at J; junction bases unmatched: 9. The CDR3 is made up of 12 amino acids. In germline, CDR1 is MDHEN, CDR2 SYDVKM.

The chain recombines TRBV10-3 with TRBJ1-6, with D possibly TRBD1 on 5 matching bases. This CDR3 is 14 amino acids long. Germline V gene sequence: CDR1 ENHRY, CDR2 SYGVKD. Trimming removed 8 bases from V and 8 bases from J, with 16 bases in between. Here the CDR3 reads CAIQGILGDSPLHF. CDR3 sequence (DNA): TGTGCCATCCAGGGCATTCTAGGGGATTCACCCCTCCACTTT.

This clone was seen more than once but under ten times. The J gene is TRBJ2-3, the V gene TRBV5-4; maybe TRBD1 (5 bases). V lost 3 bases, J lost 2 bases, and 22 bases lay in between. The CDR3 extends over 18 amino acids. Germline V gene data show CDR1 as SGHNT and CDR2 as YYREEE (reference sequence). The chain's CDR3 is CASSSKAPVGAYTDTQYF. The DNA for the CDR3 is TGTGCCAGCAGCTCAAAAGCTCCGGTTGGGGCATACACAGATACGCAGTATTTT.

Turning to this clone: The germline gene is not matched at one end of the junction; a read error may be the cause. The V call is TRBV11-3, the J call TRBJ2-3, with 7 bases that match TRBD2. CDR3 length equals 12 residues. CDR1 SGHNT and CDR2 YENEEA come from the germline V gene. DNA of the CDR3: TGTGCCAGCAGCCCGGGGGGACCCCTTCCCCATTTT. This sequence encodes CASSPGGPLPHF.

The chain has TRBV7-2 and TRBJ2-7; D possibly corresponds to TRBD1 (5 bases). Germline values: CDR1 SGHTA, CDR2 FQGNSA. The CDR3 extends over 14 amino acids. V lost 1 base and J 7 bases, leaving 14 bases between the germline ends. The CDR3 DNA follows: TGTGCCAGCAGCTTAGAAGGACAAACCCCGGAGCAGTACTTC. This codes for CASSLEGQTPEQYF.

The chain couples TRBV29-1 to TRBJ1-2, with 7 bases matching TRBD1. The J segment lost 2 bases and the V segment lost 7 bases, leaving 7 bases of the junction unmatched. The CDR3 is 13 residues long. Germline V gene lookup returns CDR1 SQVTM and CDR2 ANQGSEA. In DNA, the CDR3 is TGCAGCGGTACCTTGGACAGGAACTATGGCTACACCTTC. This gives the protein CSGTLDRNYGYTF.

This clone was observed a few times. V is TRBV11-2 and J is TRBJ2-2, with TRBD2 matching 8 bases. From germline, CDR1 is SGHAT and CDR2 FQNNGV. The junction had 2 bases not matched to a gene; V was cut back by 3 bases and J by 2 bases. The CDR3 is made up of 15 amino acids. This chain's CDR3 is CASSFSGVNTGELFF. CDR3 sequence (DNA): TGTGCCAGCAGCTTTAGCGGGGTTAACACCGGGGAGCTGTTTTTT.

A few counts support this clone. CDR3 sequence: CASSILPRTNGELFF. The CDR3 DNA reads as TGCGCCAGCAGCATACTGCCCCGAACCAACGGGGAGCTGTTTTTT. The gene calls are TRBV5-1 and TRBJ2-2; unclear D gene. Germline loops: CDR1 SGHRS, CDR2 YFSETQ. V lost 4 bases to trimming and J lost 7 bases, with 17 bases between them. The CDR3 has 15 residues.

The CDR3 region is CASSLRDYPWEQYF. The CDR3 DNA reads TGTGCCAGCAGCTTAAGGGACTACCCCTGGGAGCAGTACTTC. This chain uses TRBV7-2 with TRBJ2-5; TRBD2 agrees at 7 bases. Germline values: CDR1 SGHTA, CDR2 FQGNSA. Trimming removed 2 bases from V and 11 bases from J; junction bases left unmatched: 11. The CDR3 is made up of 14 amino acids. Filled out from reference TRBV7-2 and TRBJ2-5, the complete variable domain reads GAGVSQSPSNKVTEKGKDVELRCDPISGHTALYWYRQSLGQGLEFLIYFQGNSAPDKSGLPSDRFSAERTGGSVSTLTIQRTQQEDSAVYLCASSLRDYPWEQYFGPGTRLLVL.

The chain recombines TRBV28 with TRBJ1-4; D is unclear. V shed 5 bases and J shed 8 bases, with 15 bases lying between them. Germline values: CDR1 MDHEN, CDR2 SYDVKM. The CDR3 covers 14 residues. The CDR3 DNA follows: TGTGCCAGCAGTCGGTCGCCTATACCGGAAAAACTGTTTTTT. It specifies CASSRSPIPEKLFF.

The chain couples TRBV27 to TRBJ2-7, with 13 nucleotides matching TRBD2. Germline-derived CDR1 and CDR2 are MNHEY and SMNVEV (reference sequence). V lost 5 bases, J lost 3 bases, and 7 bases stayed unmatched. The CDR3 sequence is 16 residues long. The DNA for the CDR3 is TGTGCCAGCAGTCACCGACTAGCGGGGGGATACTACGAGCAGTACTTC. This translates into CASSHRLAGGYYEQYF.